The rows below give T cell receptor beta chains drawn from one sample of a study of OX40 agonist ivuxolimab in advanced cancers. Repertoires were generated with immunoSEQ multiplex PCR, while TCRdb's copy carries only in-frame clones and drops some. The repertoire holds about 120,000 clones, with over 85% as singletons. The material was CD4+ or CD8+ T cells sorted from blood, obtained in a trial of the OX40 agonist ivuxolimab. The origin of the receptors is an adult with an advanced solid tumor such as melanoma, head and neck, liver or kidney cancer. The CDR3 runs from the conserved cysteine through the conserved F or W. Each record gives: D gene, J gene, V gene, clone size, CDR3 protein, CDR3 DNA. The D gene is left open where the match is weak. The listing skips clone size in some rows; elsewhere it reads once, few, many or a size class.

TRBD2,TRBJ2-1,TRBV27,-,CASRTSGRTNEQFF,TGTGCCAGCAGGACTAGCGGAAGGACCAATGAGCAGTTCTTC
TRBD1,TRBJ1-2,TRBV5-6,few,CASIPWQGAAGYTF,TGTGCCAGCATCCCCTGGCAGGGGGCAGCTGGCTACACCTTC
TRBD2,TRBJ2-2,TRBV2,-,CASRTSGSNTGELFF,TGTGCCAGCAGAACTAGCGGGTCGAACACCGGGGAGCTGTTTTTT
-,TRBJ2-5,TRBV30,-,CAWSYRDQETQYF,TGTGCCTGGAGCTACAGGGACCAAGAGACCCAGTACTTC
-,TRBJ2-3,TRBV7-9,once,CASSSLDTQYF,TGTGCCAGCAGCTCCCTGGATACGCAGTATTTT
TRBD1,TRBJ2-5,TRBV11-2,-,CASSPGTARETQYF,TGTGCCAGCAGCCCGGGGACAGCCCGGGAGACCCAGTACTTC
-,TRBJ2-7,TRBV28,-,CASSLEALYEQYF,TGTGCCAGCAGTTTGGAGGCTTTGTACGAGCAGTACTTC
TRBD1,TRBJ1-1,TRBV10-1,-,CASSTTGEAEAFF,TGCGCCAGCAGTACGACAGGGGAAGCTGAAGCTTTCTTT
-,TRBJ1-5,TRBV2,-,CASSETPGAYQPQHF,TGTGCCAGCAGTGAAACCCCGGGCGCTTACCAGCCCCAGCATTTT
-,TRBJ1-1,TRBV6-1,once,CASSEAGGKITAFF,TGTGCCAGCAGTGAAGCGGGAGGGAAGATTACAGCTTTCTTT
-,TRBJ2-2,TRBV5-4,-,CASSLVGTNTGELFF,TGTGCCAGCAGCTTGGTCGGGACGAACACCGGGGAGCTGTTTTTT
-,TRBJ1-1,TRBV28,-,CASSRGTEAFF,TGTGCCAGCAGTCGGGGCACTGAAGCTTTCTTT
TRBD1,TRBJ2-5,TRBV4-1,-,CASSQDGTGQETQYF,TGCGCCAGCAGCCAAGATGGGACAGGGCAAGAGACCCAGTACTTC
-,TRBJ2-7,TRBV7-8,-,CASSVDSTYEQYF,TGTGCCAGCAGCGTAGACAGTACCTACGAGCAGTACTTC